This paragraph covers one T cell receptor beta chain sequence. Trimming took 4 bases from V and 4 from J; bases not matched to a gene: 7. This CDR3 region has 14 residues. Germline values: CDR1 DFQATT, CDR2 SNEGSKA (reference sequence). TCRdb reprocessed the RT-PCR reads with MiXCR, giving one entry per CDR3 protein. The sample comprises 650,000 to 800,000 distinct CDR3 sequences, 12% to 15% of which are singletons, and 3.6% rests with the top ten. Sequencing used memory CD4+ T cells from blood. This receptor was obtained from a female donor in good health, serving as a healthy control. This chain links TRBV20-1 with TRBJ2-3; 8 bases are shared with TRBD2. In nucleotides, the CDR3 is TGCAGTGCTACCCTACGGGAGGGCCCAGATACGCAGTATTTT. As protein: CSATLREGPDTQYF.